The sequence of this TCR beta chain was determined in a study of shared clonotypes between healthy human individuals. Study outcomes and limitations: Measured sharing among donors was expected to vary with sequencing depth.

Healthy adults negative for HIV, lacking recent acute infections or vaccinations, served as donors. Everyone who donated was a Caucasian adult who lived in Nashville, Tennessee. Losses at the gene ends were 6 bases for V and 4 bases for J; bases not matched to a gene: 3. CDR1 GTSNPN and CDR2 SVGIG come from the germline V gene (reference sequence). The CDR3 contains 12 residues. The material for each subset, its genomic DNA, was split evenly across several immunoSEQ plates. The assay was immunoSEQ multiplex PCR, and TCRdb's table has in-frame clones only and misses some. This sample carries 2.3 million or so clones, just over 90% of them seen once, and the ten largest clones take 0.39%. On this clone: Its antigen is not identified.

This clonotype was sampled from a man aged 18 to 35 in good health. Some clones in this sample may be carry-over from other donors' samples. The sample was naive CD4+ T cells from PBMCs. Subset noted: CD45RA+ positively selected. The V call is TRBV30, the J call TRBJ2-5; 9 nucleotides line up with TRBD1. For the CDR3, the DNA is TGTGCCTGCGGACAGGGGCTAGAGACCCAGTACTTC. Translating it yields CACGQGLETQYF.